This is a list of T cell receptor beta chains from one sample in a study of siplizumab effects on memory and regulatory T cells. The table came from immunoSEQ multiplex PCR; TCRdb's copy has only in-frame clones and leaves some out. The sample includes over 100,000 clones, 92% of them seen just once. Material for sequencing was Tregs sorted from blood. All receptors come from a human donor in good health. Both conserved end residues are part of each CDR3. D genes are given only for firm matches.

TRBV5-6	TRBJ2-7	.	CASSAPQLVYEQYF	TGTGCCAGCAGCGCCCCACAATTGGTCTACGAGCAGTACTTC
TRBV7-9	TRBJ2-1	.	CASSPPRGRRNIDDEQFF	TGTGCCAGCAGCCCTCCGCGGGGACGTCGGAATATAGACGATGAGCAGTTCTTC
TRBV19	TRBJ2-2	TRBD2	CASRRTSGRALATGELFF	TGTGCCAGTAGAAGGACTAGCGGGAGGGCCTTGGCGACCGGGGAGCTGTTTTTT
TRBV7-3	TRBJ2-7	.	CASSPGARPTPHF	TGTGCCAGCAGCCCCGGGGCACGGCCCACCCCGCACTTC
TRBV11-2	TRBJ1-1	TRBD1	CASSPQGAGTEAFF	TGTGCCAGCAGCCCGCAGGGGGCAGGCACTGAAGCTTTCTTT
TRBV6-1	TRBJ1-2	.	CASSLSGIYGYTF	TGTGCCAGCAGTCTCTCAGGGATCTATGGCTACACCTTC
TRBV25-1	TRBJ1-1	.	CASSEVNTEAFF	TGTGCCAGCAGTGAGGTCAACACTGAAGCTTTCTTT
TRBV7-9	TRBJ1-2	.	CASSFGVSYTF	TGTGCCAGCAGCTTCGGGGTGAGCTACACCTTC
TRBV5-1	TRBJ1-1	.	CASSLGAPLGTEAFF	TGCGCCAGCAGCTTGGGTGCTCCACTCGGGACTGAAGCTTTCTTT